What follows are 24 T cell receptor beta chains derived from one specimen sequenced in a study of control samples from healthy donors and cancer patients. Generated by immunoSEQ multiplex PCR, the TCRdb table keeps only in-frame clones and is missing some. The data show 110,000 or so clones, 83% seen once. Sequencing was performed on blood. The source of these receptors is a woman in her 50s in good health.

The J gene is TRBJ1-2, the V gene TRBV7-2; D is unclear. V was trimmed by 2 bases and J by 4 bases, leaving 14 bases between them. Germline CDR1 reads SGHTA; CDR2 reads FQGNSA. The CDR3 is 15 amino acids. CDR3 coding DNA: TGTGCCAGCAGCTTATTTTTCGGTGGTACCTATGGCTACACCTTC. It specifies CASSLFFGGTYGYTF. The complete variable domain, with remaining parts taken from reference TRBV7-2 and TRBJ1-2, reads GAGVSQSPSNKVTEKGKDVELRCDPISGHTALYWYRQSLGQGLEFLIYFQGNSAPDKSGLPSDRFSAERTGGSVSTLTIQRTQQEDSAVYLCASSLFFGGTYGYTFGSGTRLTVV.

The V and J genes are TRBV9 and TRBJ2-3; 11 bases line up with TRBD2. Germline V gene sequence: CDR1 SGDLS, CDR2 YYNGEE. V gave up 2 bases and J gave up 8 bases; unmatched junction bases: 7. This CDR3 is built from 15 residues. CDR3 nucleotides: TGTGCCAGCAGCGTTAGCGGGGGGGCCGTGAGTACGCAGTATTTT. Protein product: CASSVSGGAVSTQYF. Complete variable domain (other parts from reference TRBV9 and TRBJ2-3): DSGVTQTPKHLITATGQRVTLRCSPRSGDLSVYWYQQSLDQGLQFLIQYYNGEERAKGNILERFSAQQFPDLHSELNLSSLELGDSALYFCASSVSGGAVSTQYFGPGTRLTVL.

This clone came up once. The chain recombines TRBV14 with TRBJ2-2, with TRBD1 matching 7 bases. The CDR3 contains 16 residues. Trimming at V came to 2 bases and at J to 1 base, leaving 4 bases not matched to a gene. Germline loops: CDR1 SGHDN, CDR2 FVKESK. The CDR3 DNA is TGTGCCAGCAGCCAAATGCGGACAGGGAACACCGGGGAGCTGTTTTTT. Its protein product is CASSQMRTGNTGELFF. Complete variable domain (other parts from reference TRBV14 and TRBJ2-2): EAGVTQFPSHSVIEKGQTVTLRCDPISGHDNLYWYRRVMGKEIKFLLHFVKESKQDESGMPNNRFLAERTGGTYSTLKVQPAELEDSGVYFCASSQMRTGNTGELFFGEGSRLTVL.

This chain links TRBV28 with TRBJ2-3, with D unclear. Germline CDR1 is MDHEN and CDR2 is SYDVKM. The CDR3 is made up of 13 amino acids. V lost 3 bases and J lost 3, with 7 bases in between. The CDR3 DNA follows: TGTGCCAGCAGTTTCGGTGGTACAGATACGCAGTATTTT. Translated, it gives CASSFGGTDTQYF.

The rearrangement uses TRBV27 and TRBJ1-2; 7 bases are shared with TRBD1. Germline V gene data show CDR1 as MNHEY and CDR2 as SMNVEV (reference sequence). Trimming cost V 6 bases and J 8 bases; bases outside gene matches: 9. The CDR3 extends over 13 amino acids. The CDR3 nucleotides are TGTGCCAGCAGCCTAAACTCAGGGGGAGGCTACACCTTC. Amino acid sequence: CASSLNSGGGYTF.

The chain recombines TRBV4-3 with TRBJ2-7; D uncertain. Between the trimmed V and J ends, which lost 1 base and 3 bases, there was a span of 16 bases. This CDR3 contains 16 residues. Germline V gives CDR1 LGHNA, CDR2 YSLEER. The DNA for the CDR3 is TGCGCCAGCAGCCAAGCCATACTCGGAGACCTCTACGAGCAGTACTTC. Amino acids: CASSQAILGDLYEQYF.

This clone was recorded once. This rearrangement joins TRBV7-2 to TRBJ1-6; TRBD1 matches 9 bases. Germline CDR1 SGHTA, CDR2 FQGNSA. J gave up 8 bases and V 1 base, and 3 bases lay outside the gene matches. The CDR3 has 15 residues. As DNA, the CDR3 is TGTGCCAGCAGCTTAGTGGGACAGGGAGATTCACCCCTCCACTTT. It codes for CASSLVGQGDSPLHF.

The V gene is TRBV27, the J gene TRBJ1-2; TRBD1 agrees at 10 bases. The CDR3 is 16 amino acids. CDR1 is MNHEY and CDR2 is SMNVEV in the germline V gene (reference sequence). The V gene end was trimmed by 6 bases and the J gene end by 8 bases; junction bases not matched to a gene: 15. The CDR3 reads CASRRTGGAPRGGYTF. The CDR3 bases are TGTGCCAGCAGGAGGACAGGGGGTGCTCCGAGAGGGGGCTACACCTTC.

The chain is built from TRBV9 and TRBJ2-1, with a weak D call TRBD2 (5 bases). V was trimmed by 0 bases and J by 0 bases, leaving 10 bases between them. The CDR3 contains 16 residues. The germline V gene has CDR1 SGDLS and CDR2 YYNGEE. CDR3 in amino acids: CASSVGVSDSYNEQFF. The CDR3 DNA sequence: TGTGCCAGCAGCGTAGGGGTTAGCGACTCCTACAATGAGCAGTTCTTC.

The gene calls are TRBV3-1 (or the pseudogene TRBV3-2) and TRBJ2-1; 8 nucleotides match TRBD2. Unmatched junction bases numbered 8, after V lost 7 bases and J lost 3 bases. The germline V gene has CDR1 LGHDT and CDR2 YNNKEL (reference sequence). The CDR3 length is 15 residues. Here the CDR3 DNA reads TGTGCCAGCACCCTGGGGCGGGGGGTCTACAATGAGCAGTTCTTC. This gives the protein CASTLGRGVYNEQFF.

Judged by abundance, this clone is medium-sized. The chain employs TRBV9 and TRBJ1-1; tentative D call: TRBD1 (6 bases). Germline V gives CDR1 SGDLS, CDR2 YYNGEE. The CDR3 is made up of 15 amino acids. V dropped 4 bases and J dropped 1 base, with 14 bases sitting between them. For the CDR3, the DNA is TGTGCCAGCAGCACCCAGGGACACGGGAACACTGAAGCTTTCTTT. The encoded protein is CASSTQGHGNTEAFF.

A single count supports this clone. One end of the junction varies from germline; a read error may be responsible. The chain couples TRBV7-7 to TRBJ2-2; D remains unclear. The CDR3 runs to 14 residues. In germline, CDR1 is SSHAT, CDR2 FNYEAQ (reference sequence). The DNA for the CDR3 is TGTGCTAGCAGCTTAGGGCCTGGCACCGGGGAGCTGTTTTTT. Its translation: CASSLGPGTGELFF.

V is TRBV6-2 or TRBV6-3 and J is TRBJ1-2, with TRBD1 matching 11 bases. This CDR3 contains 19 residues. Germline CDR1 reads MNHEY; CDR2 reads SVGEGT. Trimming removed 6 bases from V and 3 bases from J; junction bases left unmatched: 18. As DNA, the CDR3 is TGTGCCAGCAGCACGACGTCCCCTTTGGGACAGGGGGAGTACTATGGCTACACCTTC. Its protein product is CASSTTSPLGQGEYYGYTF.

This clone was seen only a few times. A read error may produce the germline difference seen at one junction end. Here the CDR3 DNA reads TGTGCCAGCAGCCTAGCGGGGGTAGGCCACGAGCAGTACTTC. This codes for CASSLAGVGHEQYF. The chain combines TRBV7-9 with TRBJ2-7; 10 nucleotides match TRBD2. The length of the CDR3 is 14 residues. Germline CDR1 is SEHNR and CDR2 is FQNEAQ (reference sequence). Full variable domain (outside the CDR3, taken from reference TRBV7-9 and TRBJ2-7): DTGVSQNPRHKITKRGQNVTFRCDPISEHNRLYWYRQTLGQGPEFLTYFQNEAQLEKSRLLSDRFSAERPKGSFSTLEIQRTEQGDSAMYLCASSLAGVGHEQYFGPGTRLTVT.

The chain combines TRBV3-1 (or the pseudogene TRBV3-2) with TRBJ2-1; 9 nucleotides line up with TRBD2. CDR3 length: 13 residues. The V and J ends lost 3 bases and 10 bases, in that order; junction bases with no gene match: 4. CDR1 and CDR2 from the germline V gene are LGHDT and YNNKEL (reference sequence). Written as DNA, the CDR3 is TGTGCCAGCAGCCAGTTGCTAGCGGGGGAGCAGTTCTTC. Translating it yields CASSQLLAGEQFF.

This clone was seen at least ten times. The rearrangement uses TRBV5-5 and TRBJ2-6; perhaps TRBD2 as D (6 bases). With 4 bases removed from V and 0 bases from J, the gap between germline ends came to 14 bases. The germline V gene encodes CDR1 SGHKS and CDR2 YYEKEE (reference sequence). The CDR3 length is 17 residues. The chain's CDR3 is CASSGLGGSSGANVLTF. CDR3 nucleotide sequence: TGTGCCAGCAGCGGCCTCGGGGGTTCCTCTGGGGCCAACGTCCTGACTTTC.

V and J are TRBV5-4 and TRBJ2-1; no reliable D call. The CDR3 sequence is 15 residues long. V lost 1 base and J lost 6, with 14 bases in between. In germline, CDR1 is SGHNT, CDR2 YYREEE (reference sequence). CDR3: CASSLPRQSLNEQFF. The CDR3 DNA reads as TGTGCCAGCAGCTTGCCAAGACAAAGTCTCAATGAGCAGTTCTTC.

The rearrangement links TRBV7-2 to TRBJ2-7, with TRBD1 as a possible D gene (5 bases). CDR1 is SGHTA and CDR2 is FQGNSA in the germline V gene. The CDR3 covers 13 residues. The V gene lost 1 base and the J gene lost 3 bases, with 7 bases spanning the gap. CDR3 sequence (DNA): TGTGCCAGCAGCTTAGATCAGGGCTACGAGCAGTACTTC. It specifies CASSLDQGYEQYF.

This chain uses TRBV7-9 with TRBJ1-1, with D possibly being TRBD1 (6 bases). The V end was cut by 1 base, the J end by 6 bases, with 18 bases between. Germline loops: CDR1 SEHNR, CDR2 FQNEAQ (reference sequence). The CDR3 runs 16 residues. CDR3 coding DNA: TGTGCCAGCAGCTTAGGACTCTCAGGGGCGATCCCTGAAGCTTTCTTT. Translation: CASSLGLSGAIPEAFF.

The rearrangement links TRBV10-3 to TRBJ2-4, with 8 bases lining up with TRBD1. From germline, CDR1 is ENHRY and CDR2 SYGVKD. V lost 10 bases, J lost 5 bases, and 13 bases stayed unmatched. This CDR3 has 15 residues. CDR3 coding DNA: TGTGCCACCAGGGTTGCCGGGACAGGAGAAAACATTCAGTACTTC. Translating gives CATRVAGTGENIQYF.

The V call is TRBV9, the J call TRBJ2-1; TRBD2 matches at 10 bases. Germline CDR1 SGDLS, CDR2 YYNGEE. The CDR3 contains 17 residues. V dropped 4 bases and J dropped 7; count of bases not matched to a gene: 14. This chain's CDR3 is CASSTQTGTSVKNEQFF. Here the CDR3 DNA reads TGTGCCAGCAGCACGCAAACCGGGACTAGCGTCAAAAATGAGCAGTTCTTC.

V is TRBV24-1 and J is TRBJ2-7, with 11 bases lining up with TRBD1. V shed 3 bases and J 6 bases; nucleotides not matched to a gene: 9. The CDR3 contains 16 residues. Germline CDR1 and CDR2: KGHDR and SFDVKD. CDR3 sequence reads: CATSDPRDRGTGEQYF. Written as DNA, the CDR3 is TGTGCCACCAGTGATCCCAGGGACAGGGGGACAGGCGAGCAGTACTTC.

The gene calls are TRBV7-9 and TRBJ1-6; tentative D call: TRBD1 (5 bases). The CDR3 totals 16 residues. V was shortened by 4 bases and J by 7 bases, with 17 bases between the two germline ends. Per the germline V gene, CDR1 is SEHNR and CDR2 is FQNEAQ (reference sequence). The CDR3 loop reads CASSSPDRGKNSPLHF. The CDR3 DNA reads TGTGCCAGCAGCTCACCCGACCGGGGGAAAAATTCACCCCTCCACTTT. Filled out from reference TRBV7-9 and TRBJ1-6, the complete variable domain reads DTGVSQNPRHKITKRGQNVTFRCDPISEHNRLYWYRQTLGQGPEFLTYFQNEAQLEKSRLLSDRFSAERPKGSFSTLEIQRTEQGDSAMYLCASSSPDRGKNSPLHFGNGTRLTVT.

This clone was counted once. The chain is built from TRBV7-2 and TRBJ2-7; 7 bases are a match to TRBD1. The CDR3 is made up of 14 amino acids. The junction had 6 bases not matched to a gene; V was cut back by 1 base and J by 6 bases. Germline assignment: CDR1 SGHTA and CDR2 FQGNSA. The CDR3 sequence is CASSLETGTAEQYF. The DNA of the CDR3 is TGTGCCAGCAGCTTAGAAACAGGGACAGCCGAGCAGTACTTC.